This passage covers 11 T cell receptor beta chains from one sample sequenced in a study of T cell repertoires in cytomegalovirus infection. TCRdb reprocessed the reads with MiXCR, giving one entry per CDR3 protein. Among about 150,000 distinct CDR3 sequences listed, roughly 15% were seen once. Source material: CD8+ T cells from PBMCs. These receptors originate from a human donor in good health (CMV status not recorded). Some clones in this sample may be carry-over from other donors' samples.

The chain recombines TRBV7-2 with TRBJ2-7, with no clear D. Germline V gives CDR1 SGHTA, CDR2 FQGNSA. V shed 5 bases and J shed 5 bases, with 10 bases lying between them. This CDR3 comprises 12 residues. CDR3 loop: CASSPRTHEQYF. CDR3 coding DNA: TGTGCCAGCAGCCCCCGTACACACGAGCAGTACTTC.

This clonotype occurred a few times. This rearrangement joins TRBV14 to TRBJ2-1; 8 nucleotides agree with TRBD2. Germline V CDR1 and CDR2: SGHDN, FVKESK. The junction had 8 bases not matched to a gene; V was cut back by 1 base and J by 6 bases. This CDR3 has 16 amino acids. The CDR3 spells CASSQGRAGELNEQFF. CDR3 nucleotide sequence: TGTGCCAGCAGCCAAGGCCGAGCGGGAGAGCTCAATGAGCAGTTCTTC. The full variable domain, completed using reference TRBV14 and TRBJ2-1, is EAGVTQFPSHSVIEKGQTVTLRCDPISGHDNLYWYRRVMGKEIKFLLHFVKESKQDESGMPNNRFLAERTGGTYSTLKVQPAELEDSGVYFCASSQGRAGELNEQFFGPGTRLTVL.

This clonotype was found many times. The chain links TRBV6-2 or TRBV6-3 to TRBJ2-7, with D unclear. CDR3 length: 12 residues. Between the trimmed V and J ends, which lost 6 bases and 2 bases, there was a span of 8 bases. The germline V gene encodes CDR1 MNHEY and CDR2 SVGEGT. The CDR3 DNA reads TGTGCCAGCAGCCCCGGGCCCTACGAGCAGTACTTC. Translated: CASSPGPYEQYF.

The chain uses TRBV20-1 and TRBJ2-1; D is ambiguous. V lost 0 bases and J 1 base, leaving 10 bases between the germline ends. The V gene's germline CDR1 is DFQATT and CDR2 SNEGSKA (reference sequence). The CDR3 has 15 residues. CDR3 coding DNA: TGCAGTGCTAGAGAACGCCCACTTTCCTACAATGAGCAGTTCTTC. This encodes CSARERPLSYNEQFF.

This sequence joins TRBV28 and TRBJ1-3, with D perhaps TRBD1 (6 bases). The germline gives CDR1 MDHEN, CDR2 SYDVKM. Trimming took 5 bases from V and 4 from J, leaving 18 bases between them. CDR3 size: 16 residues. The CDR3 DNA reads TGTGCCAGCAGTGCAACAGTGGGGGGCATCGGAAACACCATATATTTT. It translates to CASSATVGGIGNTIYF.

The chain couples TRBV7-2 to TRBJ1-5; D is possibly TRBD1 (5 bases). The CDR3 spans 12 residues. CDR1 and CDR2 (germline): SGHTA, FQGNSA. Trimming took 11 bases from V and 5 from J, leaving 13 bases between them. CDR3 nucleotides: TGTGCCTCTGGGGCGAGGGATCAGCCCCAGCATTTT. Translated, it gives CASGARDQPQHF.

The rearrangement uses TRBV28 and TRBJ1-5; 10 bases fit TRBD1. The length of the CDR3 is 18 residues. Germline-derived CDR1 and CDR2 are MDHEN and SYDVKM. Trimming cost V 1 base and J 3 bases; bases outside gene matches: 9. The CDR3 loop is CASSLYPSTGGYNQPQHF. The CDR3 DNA follows: TGTGCCAGCAGTTTATACCCTTCGACAGGGGGCTACAATCAGCCCCAGCATTTT. The complete variable domain, with remaining parts taken from reference TRBV28 and TRBJ1-5, reads DVKVTQSSRYLVKRTGEKVFLECVQDMDHENMFWYRQDPGLGLRLIYFSYDVKMKEKGDIPEGYSVSREKKERFSLILESASTNQTSMYLCASSLYPSTGGYNQPQHFGDGTRLSIL.

This chain connects TRBV29-1 to TRBJ2-3; no clear D. The CDR3 loop spans 13 amino acids. Between the trimmed V and J ends, which lost 7 bases and 6 bases, there was a span of 17 bases. Germline values: CDR1 SQVTM, CDR2 ANQGSEA. The CDR3 nucleotides read TGCAGCGCTAACCAAGGGCTGGCGGATACGCAGTATTTT. Translation: CSANQGLADTQYF.

This clonotype was recorded a few times. The genes are TRBV4-3 and TRBJ2-1; 9 bases agree with TRBD2. V trimming: 0 bases; J trimming: 7 bases; junction bases outside the gene matches: 10. The CDR3 sequence is 17 residues long. Germline V lookup: CDR1 LGHNA, CDR2 YSLEER. The CDR3 here is CASSQDPGLALSNEQFF. The CDR3 coding sequence is TGCGCCAGCAGCCAAGATCCGGGACTAGCCCTGTCGAATGAGCAGTTCTTC.

The chain couples TRBV7-2 to TRBJ2-2, with D maybe TRBD2 (6 bases). Germline CDR1 reads SGHTA; CDR2 reads FQGNSA. Trimming removed 4 bases at V and 3 bases at J, with 9 bases between. CDR3 length: 14 amino acids. The CDR3 spells CASSWGLHTGELFF. CDR3 nucleotide sequence: TGTGCCAGCAGCTGGGGACTCCACACCGGGGAGCTGTTTTTT.

This clonotype appeared a few times. The V gene is TRBV6-8, the J gene TRBJ2-2, with D perhaps matching TRBD1 (5 bases). This CDR3 spans 13 amino acids. Germline loops: CDR1 MNHGY, CDR2 SAAAGT. V was clipped by 8 bases and J by 4 bases, with 11 bases between them. CDR3 DNA sequence: TGTGCCAGCCGACAGACCGTCACCGGGGAGCTGTTTTTT. Its protein product is CASRQTVTGELFF.